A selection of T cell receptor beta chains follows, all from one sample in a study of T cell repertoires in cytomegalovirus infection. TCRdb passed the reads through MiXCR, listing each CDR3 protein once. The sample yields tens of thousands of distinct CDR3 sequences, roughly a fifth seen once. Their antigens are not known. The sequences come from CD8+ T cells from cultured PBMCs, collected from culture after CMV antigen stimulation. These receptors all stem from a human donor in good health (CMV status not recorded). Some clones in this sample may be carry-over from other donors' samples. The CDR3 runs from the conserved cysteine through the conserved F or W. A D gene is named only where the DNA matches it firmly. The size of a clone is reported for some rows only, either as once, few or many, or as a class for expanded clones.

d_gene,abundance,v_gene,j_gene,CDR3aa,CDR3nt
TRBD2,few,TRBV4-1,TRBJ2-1,CASSQVSGGDEQFF,TGCGCCAGCAGCCAAGTATCTGGGGGGGATGAGCAGTTCTTC
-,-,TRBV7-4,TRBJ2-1,CASSLTSEQFF,TGTGCCAGCAGCTTGACTAGTGAGCAGTTCTTC
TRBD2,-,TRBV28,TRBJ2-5,CASSWSGTSGRWDQETQYF,TGTGCCAGCAGTTGGTCCGGGACTAGCGGGAGGTGGGACCAAGAGACCCAGTACTTC
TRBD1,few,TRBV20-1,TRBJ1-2,CSARVGTGIYGYTF,TGCAGTGCTAGAGTAGGGACAGGGATCTATGGCTACACCTTC
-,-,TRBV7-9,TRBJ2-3,CASSLDRGDTQYF,TGTGCCAGCAGCTTAGATCGGGGGGATACGCAGTATTTT
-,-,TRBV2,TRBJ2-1,CASKAQWSSYNEQFF,TGTGCCAGCAAGGCCCAGTGGAGTAGTTACAATGAGCAGTTCTTC
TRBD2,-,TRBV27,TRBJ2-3,CASTPGRAGDTQYF,TGTGCCAGCACCCCAGGGAGGGCCGGAGATACGCAGTATTTT
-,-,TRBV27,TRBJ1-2,CASSSPGRTDGYTF,TGTGCCAGCAGTTCCCCGGGGCGTACGGATGGCTACACCTTC
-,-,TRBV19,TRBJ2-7,CASSDNYEQYF,TGTGCCAGTAGTGATAACTACGAGCAGTACTTC
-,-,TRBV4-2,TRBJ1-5,CASSHDISIDQIYSNQPQHF,TGTGCCAGCAGTCATGACATATCTATAGACCAAATCTATAGCAATCAGCCCCAGCATTTT
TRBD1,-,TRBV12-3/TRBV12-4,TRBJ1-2,CASSYGTGESYGYTF,TGTGCCAGCAGTTATGGGACAGGGGAGTCCTATGGCTACACCTTC
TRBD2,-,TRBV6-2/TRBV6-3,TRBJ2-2,CASSYREANTGELFF,TGTGCCAGCAGTTACCGGGAGGCGAACACCGGGGAGCTGTTTTTT
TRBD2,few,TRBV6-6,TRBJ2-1,CASNVPSGITNEQFF,TGTGCCAGCAACGTTCCTAGCGGGATAACGAATGAGCAGTTCTTC
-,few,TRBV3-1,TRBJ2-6,CASSRPTHSGANVLTF,TGTGCCAGCAGCCGTCCGACCCATTCTGGGGCCAACGTCCTGACTTTC
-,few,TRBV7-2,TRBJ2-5,CASSPRRDGETQYF,TGTGCCAGCAGCCCACGACGCGACGGCGAGACCCAGTACTTC
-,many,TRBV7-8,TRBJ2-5,CASSLASGQQETQYF,TGTGCCAGCAGCTTAGCGTCCGGACAACAAGAGACCCAGTACTTC
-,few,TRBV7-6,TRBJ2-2,CASSLDSRVTGELFF,TGTGCCAGCAGCTTAGATTCGAGGGTGACCGGGGAGCTGTTTTTT
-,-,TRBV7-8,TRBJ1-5,CASSQGLGQPQHF,TGTGCCAGCAGCCAAGGGTTGGGGCAGCCCCAGCATTTT
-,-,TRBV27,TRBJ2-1,CASSFRPHSRDEQFF,TGTGCCAGCAGTTTCCGACCTCATTCCCGGGATGAGCAGTTCTTC
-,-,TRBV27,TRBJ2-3,CASSPPSWRDTDTQYF,TGTGCCAGCAGCCCCCCTAGCTGGAGGGATACAGATACGCAGTATTTT
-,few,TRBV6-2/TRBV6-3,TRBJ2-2,CASSYSTLHGELFF,TGTGCCAGCAGTTACTCGACTTTACACGGGGAGCTGTTTTTT
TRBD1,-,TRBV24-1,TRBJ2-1,CATGGQDYNEQFF,TGTGCCACCGGGGGACAGGATTACAATGAGCAGTTCTTC
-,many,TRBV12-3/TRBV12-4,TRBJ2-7,CASSPRDRSYEQYF,TGTGCCAGCAGTCCTCGGGACCGTTCCTACGAGCAGTACTTC
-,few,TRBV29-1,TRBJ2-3,CSESGLSDTQYF,TGCAGCGAGTCCGGCCTTTCAGATACGCAGTATTTT
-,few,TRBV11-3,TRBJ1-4,CASRRGKGEKLFF,TGTGCCAGCCGGAGGGGGAAGGGTGAAAAACTGTTTTTT
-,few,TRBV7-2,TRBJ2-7,CASSSRDGSSHEQYF,TGTGCCAGCAGCTCACGGGACGGATCCAGTCACGAGCAGTACTTC
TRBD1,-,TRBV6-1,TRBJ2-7,CASSVRTGTIGEQYF,TGTGCCAGCAGTGTTCGGACAGGAACCATAGGAGAGCAGTACTTC
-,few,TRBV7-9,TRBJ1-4,CASSSTGHPNEKLFF,TGTGCCAGCAGCTCCACGGGACATCCTAATGAAAAACTGTTTTTT
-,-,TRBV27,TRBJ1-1,CASSFVSNTEAFF,TGTGCCAGCAGTTTCGTCTCGAACACTGAAGCTTTCTTT
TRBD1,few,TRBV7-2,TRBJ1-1,CASSLKLRGAEAFF,TGTGCCAGCAGCTTAAAGCTCAGGGGGGCTGAAGCTTTCTTT
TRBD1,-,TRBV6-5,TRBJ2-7,CASSATGSYYEQYF,TGTGCCAGCAGTGCGACAGGGTCGTATTACGAGCAGTACTTC
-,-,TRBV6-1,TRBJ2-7,CASSEARRVEQYF,TGTGCCAGCAGTGAAGCACGTAGGGTCGAGCAGTACTTC